The TCR beta chain under discussion was sequenced for a study of blood T cell repertoires in COVID-19. Study-level information: Both acute and convalescent COVID-19 samples were obtained from the United States, Italy and Spain. PBMCs, B-cell-depleted T cells, or T cells provided the cDNA or gDNA that made up the material.

Per the original data handling: Quantification of nucleated cells was approximated via reference gene primer amplification. Some clones are missing from TCRdb's copy, which holds only in-frame ones; the method was immunoSEQ multiplex PCR. The V and J calls and clone size come from that table; D and trimming were worked out from the DNA. The sample includes 160,000 or so clones, about 88% of them seen just once. The CDR3 spans 14 residues. From germline, CDR1 is LGHDT and CDR2 YNNKEL (reference sequence). V lost 4 bases and J 0 bases, leaving 9 bases between the germline ends. V gene TRBV3-1 (or the pseudogene TRBV3-2) combines with J gene TRBJ1-1; tentative D call: TRBD1 (6 bases). The TCR comes from a woman aged 70-85 years with acute or convalescent COVID-19. Input material: peripheral blood. The chain's CDR3 is CASSPRGMNTEAFF. DNA for the CDR3: TGTGCCAGCAGCCCCAGGGGAATGAACACTGAAGCTTTCTTT.